A selection of T cell receptor beta chains follows, all from one sample in a study of low-dose radiotherapy and immunotherapy resistance in tumors. TCRdb passed the reads through MiXCR, listing each CDR3 protein once. This sample carries 45,000 to 75,000 distinct CDR3 sequences, less than 25% of them seen once, and the ten largest clones take 5.7%. This specimen was PBMCs, taken before treatment. The receptors shown here come from a male donor with prostate cancer. CDR3s include the opening cysteine and the closing phenylalanine or tryptophan. D genes are given only for firm matches. Only some rows state a clone size, as once, few, many or a class for expanded clones.

CDR3 protein: CASIAGGNTGELFF; CDR3 DNA: TGTGCCAGTATAGCGGGGGGGAACACCGGGGAGCTGTTTTTT; clone size: many; V gene: TRBV19; D gene: TRBD2; J gene: TRBJ2-2
CDR3 protein: CASSRSPIFFEKLFF; CDR3 DNA: TGTGCCAGCAGCCGCTCCCCGATTTTTTTTGAAAAACTGTTTTTT; clone size: few; V gene: TRBV12-3/TRBV12-4; D gene: .; J gene: TRBJ1-4
CDR3 protein: CASSVRVSEQYF; CDR3 DNA: TGTGCCAGCAGCGTTAGGGTCAGCGAGCAGTACTTC; clone size: once; V gene: TRBV5-6; D gene: .; J gene: TRBJ2-7
CDR3 protein: CASSRGTGVSYEQYF; CDR3 DNA: TGTGCCAGCAGCCGGGGGACAGGAGTCTCCTACGAGCAGTACTTC; clone size: medium-sized; V gene: TRBV5-6; D gene: TRBD1; J gene: TRBJ2-7
CDR3 protein: CASSLGGHPQETQYF; CDR3 DNA: TGTGCCAGCAGCTTAGGGGGACACCCACAAGAGACCCAGTACTTC; clone size: many; V gene: TRBV7-2; D gene: .; J gene: TRBJ2-5
CDR3 protein: CASSLVEAITEAFF; CDR3 DNA: TGTGCCAGCAGCTTAGTTGAGGCGATTACTGAAGCTTTCTTT; clone size: many; V gene: TRBV7-9; D gene: .; J gene: TRBJ1-1
CDR3 protein: CASSLEASGKGETQYF; CDR3 DNA: TGTGCCAGCAGCTTAGAGGCTTCCGGCAAGGGAGAGACCCAGTACTTC; clone size: many; V gene: TRBV6-5; D gene: .; J gene: TRBJ2-5
CDR3 protein: CASSSGLAGGPLSDEQFF; CDR3 DNA: TGCGCCAGCAGCTCCGGGCTAGCGGGGGGTCCCCTTTCGGATGAGCAGTTCTTC; clone size: many; V gene: TRBV5-1; D gene: TRBD2; J gene: TRBJ2-1
CDR3 protein: CASSQDQSGTQHF; CDR3 DNA: TGTGCCAGCAGCCAAGATCAGAGCGGAACCCAGCATTTT; clone size: many; V gene: TRBV14; D gene: .; J gene: TRBJ1-5
CDR3 protein: CASSSDSRGYTF; CDR3 DNA: TGTGCCAGCTCATCGGACAGCCGGGGCTACACCTTC; clone size: few; V gene: TRBV18; D gene: .; J gene: TRBJ1-2
CDR3 protein: CSALASGRAYEQYF; CDR3 DNA: TGCAGTGCTCTAGCTAGCGGGAGGGCATACGAGCAGTACTTC; clone size: many; V gene: TRBV20-1; D gene: TRBD2; J gene: TRBJ2-7
CDR3 protein: CASSPIGYYEQYF; CDR3 DNA: TGTGCCAGTAGCCCCATCGGCTACTACGAGCAGTACTTC; clone size: many; V gene: TRBV19; D gene: .; J gene: TRBJ2-7
CDR3 protein: CASSARRGNTGELFF; CDR3 DNA: TGTGCCAGCAGCGCCCGACGGGGAAACACCGGGGAGCTGTTTTTT; clone size: many; V gene: TRBV12-1; D gene: .; J gene: TRBJ2-2
CDR3 protein: CASSADRVWNEQFF; CDR3 DNA: TGTGCCAGCAGCGCAGACAGGGTTTGGAATGAGCAGTTCTTC; clone size: many; V gene: TRBV7-9; D gene: TRBD1; J gene: TRBJ2-1
CDR3 protein: CAISESWGQRSQPQHF; CDR3 DNA: TGTGCCATCAGTGAATCCTGGGGACAAAGAAGTCAGCCCCAGCATTTT; clone size: many; V gene: TRBV10-3; D gene: .; J gene: TRBJ1-5
CDR3 protein: CASKDAQETQYF; CDR3 DNA: TGTGCCAGCAAGGACGCCCAAGAGACCCAGTACTTC; clone size: many; V gene: TRBV2; D gene: .; J gene: TRBJ2-5
CDR3 protein: CASSGSGTSSYNEQFF; CDR3 DNA: TGCGCCAGCAGCGGGAGCGGGACGAGCTCCTACAATGAGCAGTTCTTC; clone size: many; V gene: TRBV5-1; D gene: TRBD2; J gene: TRBJ2-1
CDR3 protein: CASSVGSGGAKNTGELFF; CDR3 DNA: TGTGCCAGCAGTGTTGGTAGCGGGGGGGCCAAGAACACCGGGGAGCTGTTTTTT; clone size: .; V gene: TRBV6-1; D gene: TRBD2; J gene: TRBJ2-2
CDR3 protein: CASGQEALPGELFF; CDR3 DNA: TGCGCCAGCGGCCAGGAGGCCCTCCCCGGGGAGCTGTTTTTT; clone size: .; V gene: TRBV5-1; D gene: .; J gene: TRBJ2-2
CDR3 protein: CASSSRTGGVYEQYF; CDR3 DNA: TGTGCCAGCAGCTCTAGGACAGGGGGCGTTTACGAGCAGTACTTC; clone size: many; V gene: TRBV19; D gene: TRBD1; J gene: TRBJ2-7
CDR3 protein: CASSPYETGVYEQYF; CDR3 DNA: TGTGCCAGCAGCCCTTACGAGACAGGTGTCTACGAGCAGTACTTC; clone size: many; V gene: TRBV14; D gene: .; J gene: TRBJ2-7
CDR3 protein: CASSPVGGPQHF; CDR3 DNA: TGTGCCAGCAGCCCCGTAGGTGGACCCCAGCATTTT; clone size: .; V gene: TRBV7-2; D gene: .; J gene: TRBJ1-5
CDR3 protein: CSARLRGRTEVPTGYTF; CDR3 DNA: TGCAGTGCTAGATTGAGGGGGCGAACGGAGGTTCCGACTGGCTACACCTTC; clone size: many; V gene: TRBV20-1; D gene: TRBD1; J gene: TRBJ1-2
CDR3 protein: CASSSRTSGIGSQETQYF; CDR3 DNA: TGTGCCAGCAGCTCCCGGACTAGCGGGATCGGTTCTCAAGAGACCCAGTACTTC; clone size: many; V gene: TRBV11-2; D gene: TRBD2; J gene: TRBJ2-5
CDR3 protein: CASSPPGGSTDTQYF; CDR3 DNA: TGTGCCAGCTCACCACCGGGGGGTAGCACAGATACGCAGTATTTT; clone size: many; V gene: TRBV18; D gene: .; J gene: TRBJ2-3
CDR3 protein: CASSLGGVMNTEAFF; CDR3 DNA: TGCGCCAGCAGCTTAGGCGGGGTGATGAACACTGAAGCTTTCTTT; clone size: few; V gene: TRBV5-1; D gene: .; J gene: TRBJ1-1
CDR3 protein: CASSQVDRAAFF; CDR3 DNA: TGCGCCAGCAGCCAAGTGGACAGGGCTGCTTTCTTT; clone size: many; V gene: TRBV4-1; D gene: TRBD1; J gene: TRBJ1-1
CDR3 protein: CASSTSDRGLETQYF; CDR3 DNA: TGTGCCAGCAGTACTTCCGACAGGGGGCTGGAGACCCAGTACTTC; clone size: many; V gene: TRBV2; D gene: TRBD1; J gene: TRBJ2-5
CDR3 protein: CSVGIAGSYNEQFF; CDR3 DNA: TGCAGCGTTGGGATAGCGGGCTCCTACAATGAGCAGTTCTTC; clone size: few; V gene: TRBV29-1; D gene: TRBD2; J gene: TRBJ2-1
CDR3 protein: CASSLGTSGSRDEQFF; CDR3 DNA: TGTGCCAGCAGCTTGGGAACTAGCGGGAGTAGGGATGAGCAGTTCTTC; clone size: many; V gene: TRBV7-9; D gene: TRBD2; J gene: TRBJ2-1
CDR3 protein: CASSLAQVGGNIQYF; CDR3 DNA: TGTGCCAGCAGCTTAGCGCAAGTTGGCGGGAACATTCAGTACTTC; clone size: many; V gene: TRBV7-9; D gene: .; J gene: TRBJ2-4
CDR3 protein: CASSESHTSYEQYF; CDR3 DNA: TGCGCCAGCAGCGAATCGCACACCTCCTACGAGCAGTACTTC; clone size: many; V gene: TRBV10-1; D gene: .; J gene: TRBJ2-7
CDR3 protein: CASSRPGLAGTYNEQFF; CDR3 DNA: TGTGCCAGCAGTAGACCGGGACTAGCGGGGACCTACAATGAGCAGTTCTTC; clone size: many; V gene: TRBV6-5; D gene: TRBD2; J gene: TRBJ2-1
CDR3 protein: CAWSVKGPAGVQQFF; CDR3 DNA: TGTGCCTGGAGTGTAAAGGGGCCGGCGGGAGTACAGCAGTTCTTC; clone size: few; V gene: TRBV30; D gene: TRBD2; J gene: TRBJ2-1
CDR3 protein: CASSLAPTGGYDGYTF; CDR3 DNA: TGTGCCAGCAGCTTAGCCCCTACAGGGGGCTACGATGGCTACACCTTC; clone size: many; V gene: TRBV7-8; D gene: TRBD1; J gene: TRBJ1-2
CDR3 protein: CASSSGTGSVYGYTF; CDR3 DNA: TGTGCCAGCAGCTCAGGGACAGGGTCGGTCTATGGCTACACCTTC; clone size: many; V gene: TRBV3-1; D gene: TRBD1; J gene: TRBJ1-2
CDR3 protein: CSVKISLGANTGELFF; CDR3 DNA: TGCAGCGTTAAGATCTCACTGGGGGCCAACACCGGGGAGCTGTTTTTT; clone size: .; V gene: TRBV29-1; D gene: .; J gene: TRBJ2-2
CDR3 protein: CSARDLRDSPYEQYF; CDR3 DNA: TGCAGTGCTAGAGATCTTCGGGACAGCCCCTACGAGCAGTACTTC; clone size: many; V gene: TRBV20-1; D gene: TRBD1; J gene: TRBJ2-7
CDR3 protein: CASSEGKYNEQFF; CDR3 DNA: TGCGCCAGCAGCGAGGGGAAATACAATGAGCAGTTCTTC; clone size: many; V gene: TRBV5-1; D gene: .; J gene: TRBJ2-1
CDR3 protein: CASSPSPGTSGSGYEQYF; CDR3 DNA: TGTGCCAGCTCACCTAGTCCCGGGACTAGCGGGAGTGGCTACGAGCAGTACTTC; clone size: many; V gene: TRBV18; D gene: TRBD2; J gene: TRBJ2-7
CDR3 protein: CASSLTGPIGGYTF; CDR3 DNA: TGTGCCAGCAGCCTGACAGGCCCTATTGGGGGCTACACCTTC; clone size: many; V gene: TRBV6-5; D gene: .; J gene: TRBJ1-2
CDR3 protein: CASSYPSLAGGSEQYF; CDR3 DNA: TGTGCCAGCAGTTACCCCTCACTAGCGGGGGGCAGCGAGCAGTACTTC; clone size: many; V gene: TRBV6-6; D gene: TRBD2; J gene: TRBJ2-7
CDR3 protein: CASSETGTSTDTQYF; CDR3 DNA: TGTGCCAGTAGTGAGACAGGGACCAGCACAGATACGCAGTATTTT; clone size: many; V gene: TRBV19; D gene: TRBD1; J gene: TRBJ2-3
CDR3 protein: CASSQTPGQLYEQYF; CDR3 DNA: TGCGCCAGCAGCCAGACCCCGGGACAGCTCTACGAGCAGTACTTC; clone size: many; V gene: TRBV4-1; D gene: TRBD1; J gene: TRBJ2-7
CDR3 protein: CAGSSTRMGQGRGEQNF; CDR3 DNA: TGTGCCGGCAGCTCGACCCGGATGGGACAGGGCCGAGGGGAGCAGAACTTC; clone size: .; V gene: TRBV5-6; D gene: TRBD1; J gene: TRBJ2-7
CDR3 protein: CASSPVGQLSSYNSPLHF; CDR3 DNA: TGCGCCAGCAGCCCTGTGGGACAGCTGAGCTCCTATAATTCACCCCTCCACTTT; clone size: many; V gene: TRBV5-1; D gene: TRBD1; J gene: TRBJ1-6
CDR3 protein: CAWSVQAGRYF; CDR3 DNA: TGTGCCTGGAGTGTACAAGCGGGGCGGTACTTC; clone size: many; V gene: TRBV30; D gene: TRBD2; J gene: TRBJ2-7
CDR3 protein: CSVEEGSSGVFF; CDR3 DNA: TGCAGCGTTGAAGAGGGGTCTAGCGGGGTGTTCTTC; clone size: many; V gene: TRBV29-1; D gene: TRBD2; J gene: TRBJ2-1
CDR3 protein: CASSSLSSAEAFF; CDR3 DNA: TGTGCCAGCAGCTCCCTTAGCAGTGCTGAAGCTTTCTTT; clone size: many; V gene: TRBV7-6; D gene: .; J gene: TRBJ1-1
CDR3 protein: CATGTSGSTDTQYF; CDR3 DNA: TGTGCCACCGGGACTAGCGGAAGCACAGATACGCAGTATTTT; clone size: .; V gene: TRBV6-2/TRBV6-3; D gene: TRBD2; J gene: TRBJ2-3
CDR3 protein: CSASRGENTEAFF; CDR3 DNA: TGCAGTGCTAGTAGAGGGGAGAACACTGAAGCTTTCTTT; clone size: many; V gene: TRBV20-1; D gene: .; J gene: TRBJ1-1
CDR3 protein: CASSLTIPRQGASGANVLTF; CDR3 DNA: TGTGCCAGCAGCCTAACTATCCCTAGACAGGGGGCATCCGGGGCCAACGTCCTGACTTTC; clone size: .; V gene: TRBV9; D gene: TRBD1; J gene: TRBJ2-6